This T cell receptor (beta chain) is drawn from a study of blood T cell repertoires in COVID-19. Study details: Both acute and convalescent COVID-19 samples were obtained from the United States, Italy and Spain. From T cells, B-cell-depleted T cells, or PBMCs came the material, which was cDNA or gDNA.

Seattle cases were enrolled at active infection and followed longitudinally. In regard to this clone: Other nucleotide sequences from this sample produce the same CDR3.

Authors' methods: From reference gene primer amplification, estimates of nucleated cell counts were derived. Profiling relied on immunoSEQ multiplex PCR, and the TCRdb table lists in-frame clones only, not all of them. V and J calls and clone size come straight from that table; D and trimming were deduced from the DNA. The sample lists some 150,000 clones; around 85% were seen once. The TCR comes from a woman aged 55-70 years with COVID-19, enrolled during active disease. Material for sequencing was peripheral blood.

CDR3: CASSLSADTQYF. CDR3 nucleotides: TGTGCCAGCAGCTTATCCGCGGATACGCAGTATTTT. The V and J genes are TRBV7-9 and TRBJ2-3; the D is unclear. Between the trimmed V and J ends, which lost 2 bases and 6 bases, there was a span of 6 bases. The CDR3 length is 12 residues. Germline CDR1 reads SEHNR; CDR2 reads FQNEAQ (reference sequence).